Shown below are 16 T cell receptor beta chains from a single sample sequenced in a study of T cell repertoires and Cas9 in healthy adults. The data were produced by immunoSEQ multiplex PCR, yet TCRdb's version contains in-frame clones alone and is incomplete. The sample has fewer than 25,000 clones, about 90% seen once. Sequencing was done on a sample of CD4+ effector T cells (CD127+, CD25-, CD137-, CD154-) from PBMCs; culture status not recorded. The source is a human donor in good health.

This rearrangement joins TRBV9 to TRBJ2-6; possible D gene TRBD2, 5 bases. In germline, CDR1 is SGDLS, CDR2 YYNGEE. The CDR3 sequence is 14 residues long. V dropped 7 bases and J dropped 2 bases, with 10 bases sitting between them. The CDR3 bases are TGTGCCAGCGAGGGTGGAACTGGGGCCAACGTCCTGACTTTC. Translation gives CASEGGTGANVLTF.

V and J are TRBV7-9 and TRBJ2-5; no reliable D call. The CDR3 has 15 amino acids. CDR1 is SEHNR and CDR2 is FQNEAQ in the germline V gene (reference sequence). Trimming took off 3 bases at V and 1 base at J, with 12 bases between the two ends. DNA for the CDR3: TGTGCCAGCAGCTTCCTCTTAGGTCCCCAAGAGACCCAGTACTTC. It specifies CASSFLLGPQETQYF.

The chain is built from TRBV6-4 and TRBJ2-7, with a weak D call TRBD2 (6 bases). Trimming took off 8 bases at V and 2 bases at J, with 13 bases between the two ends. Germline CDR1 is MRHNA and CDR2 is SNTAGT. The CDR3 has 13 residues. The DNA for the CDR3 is TGTGCCAGCGGGACTGCCGAAACCTACGAGCAGTACTTC. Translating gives CASGTAETYEQYF.

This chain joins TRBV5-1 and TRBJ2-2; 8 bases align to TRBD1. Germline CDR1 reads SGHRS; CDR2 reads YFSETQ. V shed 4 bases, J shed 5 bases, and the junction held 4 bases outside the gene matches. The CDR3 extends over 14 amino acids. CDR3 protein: CASSGQGGTGELFF. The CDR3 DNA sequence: TGCGCCAGCAGCGGACAGGGAGGAACCGGGGAGCTGTTTTTT.

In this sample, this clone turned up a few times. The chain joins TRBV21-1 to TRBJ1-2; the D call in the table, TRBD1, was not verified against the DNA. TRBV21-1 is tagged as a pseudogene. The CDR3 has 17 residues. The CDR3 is CASSTTTAGTGNYGYTF. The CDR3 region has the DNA TGTGCCAGCAGCACAACAACCGCCGGGACAGGCAACTATGGCTACACCTTC.

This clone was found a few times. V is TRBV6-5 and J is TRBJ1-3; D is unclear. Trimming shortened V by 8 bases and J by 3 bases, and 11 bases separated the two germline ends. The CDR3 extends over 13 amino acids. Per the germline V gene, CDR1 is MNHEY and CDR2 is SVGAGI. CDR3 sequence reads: CASEGTDGNTIYF. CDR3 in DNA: TGTGCCAGCGAAGGAACTGATGGAAACACCATATATTTT.

CDR3 amino acids: CAISDTGGEWYGYTF. In DNA form, the CDR3 reads TGTGCCATCAGTGATACAGGGGGCGAATGGTATGGCTACACCTTC. The chain links TRBV10-3 to TRBJ1-2; 9 positions match TRBD1. Trimming at V came to 3 bases and at J to 5 bases, leaving 7 bases not matched to a gene. This CDR3 is 15 amino acids long. Germline-derived CDR1 and CDR2 are ENHRY and SYGVKD.

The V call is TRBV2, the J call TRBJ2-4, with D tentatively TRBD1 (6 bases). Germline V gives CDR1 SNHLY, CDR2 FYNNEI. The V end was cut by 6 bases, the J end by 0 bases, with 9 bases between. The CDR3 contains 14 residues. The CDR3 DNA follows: TGTGCCAGCAGGACAGGACTAGCCAAAAACATTCAGTACTTC. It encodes CASRTGLAKNIQYF.

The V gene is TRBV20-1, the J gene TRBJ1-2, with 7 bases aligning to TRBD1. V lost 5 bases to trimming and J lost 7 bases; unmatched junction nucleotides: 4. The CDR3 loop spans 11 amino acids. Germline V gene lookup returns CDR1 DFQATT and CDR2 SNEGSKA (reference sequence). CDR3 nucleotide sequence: TGCAGTGCTGCCCCAGGGGGTGGCTACACCTTC. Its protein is CSAAPGGGYTF.

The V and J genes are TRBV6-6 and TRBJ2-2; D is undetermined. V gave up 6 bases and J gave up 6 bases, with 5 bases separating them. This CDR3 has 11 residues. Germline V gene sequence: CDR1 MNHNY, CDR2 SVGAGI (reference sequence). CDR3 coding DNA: TGTGCCAGCAGAAACCCCGGGGAGCTGTTTTTT. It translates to CASRNPGELFF.

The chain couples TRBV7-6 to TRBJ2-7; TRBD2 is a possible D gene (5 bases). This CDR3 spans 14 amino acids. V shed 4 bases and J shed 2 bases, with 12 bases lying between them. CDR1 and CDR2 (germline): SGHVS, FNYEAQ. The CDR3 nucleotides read TGTGCCAGCAGCTCGGAGAGGGCCCCCTACGAGCAGTACTTC. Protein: CASSSERAPYEQYF.

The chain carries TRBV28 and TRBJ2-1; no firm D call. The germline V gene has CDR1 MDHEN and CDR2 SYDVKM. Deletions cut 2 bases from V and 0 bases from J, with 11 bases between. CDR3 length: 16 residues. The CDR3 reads CASSLLGYSSYNEQFF. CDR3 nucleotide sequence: TGTGCCAGCAGTTTACTCGGTTATAGCTCCTACAATGAGCAGTTCTTC.

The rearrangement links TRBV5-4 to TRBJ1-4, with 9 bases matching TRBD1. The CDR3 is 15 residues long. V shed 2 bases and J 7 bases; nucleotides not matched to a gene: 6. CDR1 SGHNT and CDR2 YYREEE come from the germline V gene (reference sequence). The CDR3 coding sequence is TGTGCCAGCAGCTTACCCGGGACAGGGAGTGAAAAACTGTTTTTT. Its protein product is CASSLPGTGSEKLFF. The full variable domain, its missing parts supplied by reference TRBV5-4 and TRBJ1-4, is ETGVTQSPTHLIKTRGQQVTLRCSSQSGHNTVSWYQQALGQGPQFIFQYYREEENGRGNFPPRFSGLQFPNYSSELNVNALELDDSALYLCASSLPGTGSEKLFFGSGTQLSVL.

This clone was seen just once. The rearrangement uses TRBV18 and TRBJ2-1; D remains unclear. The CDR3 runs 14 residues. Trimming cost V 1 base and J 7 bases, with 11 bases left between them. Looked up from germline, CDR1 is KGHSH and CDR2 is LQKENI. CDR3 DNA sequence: TGTGCCAGCTCACCACAAGGGTCTACGAATGAGCAGTTCTTC. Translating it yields CASSPQGSTNEQFF.

Here the CDR3 reads CASSVVGVAGGFETQYF. The CDR3 nucleotides are TGTGCCAGCAGTGTGGTTGGGGTAGCGGGGGGGTTCGAGACCCAGTACTTC. The chain joins TRBV6-1 to TRBJ2-5; TRBD2 aligns across 11 bases. J lost 5 bases, V lost 4 bases, and 12 bases had no gene match. Germline assignment: CDR1 MNHNS and CDR2 SASEGT. CDR3 length: 17 amino acids.

CDR3 DNA sequence: TGTGCCAGCAGTTACTCAGACGGGGCTCATCAGCCCCAGCATTTT. Its protein product is CASSYSDGAHQPQHF. V is TRBV6-5 and J is TRBJ1-5, with a possible D match to TRBD1 (5 bases). The CDR3 sequence is 15 residues long. Germline V gene data show CDR1 as MNHEY and CDR2 as SVGAGI. V lost 0 bases to trimming and J lost 5 bases, with 11 bases between them.